This T cell receptor beta chain was captured by sequencing in a study of T cell clones after liver transplantation. On the study more broadly: Graft-donor-reactive sequences were compared with third-party-reactive TCRbeta sequences from pre-transplant mixed lymphocyte reactions. Tolerant meant at least one year fully off immunosuppression without liver enzymes above twice normal.

The protocol was immunoSEQ multiplex PCR, while the TCRdb copy is restricted to in-frame clones and leaves out a portion. The sample lists fewer than 15,000 clones; roughly 70% were seen once. There are 12 residues in the CDR3. Trimming cost V 10 bases and J 4 bases, with 11 bases left between them. Germline V gives CDR1 SEHNR, CDR2 FQNEAQ (reference sequence). The sample consisted of CD8+ T cells from blood, taken at the 22-month timepoint. This chain links TRBV7-9 with TRBJ1-5; no definite D call. The receptor comes from a human patient who received a liver transplant. Some T cells may be provided by the graft donor. The CDR3 here is CATSDGNQPQHF. In DNA form, the CDR3 reads TGTGCCACCTCTGACGGGAATCAGCCCCAGCATTTT.